The clone carrying this T cell receptor (beta chain) was observed once. The sample originates from a study of shared clonotypes between healthy human individuals. Assay execution proceeded at the deep level. Clones were read by immunoSEQ multiplex PCR, and TCRdb kept only the in-frame ones, dropping some. This repertoire shows about 2.5 million clones, approximately 90% found once; its top ten account for around 0.4%. Material: naive CD4+ T cells from PBMCs. The subset here: CD45RA+ positively selected. The receptor comes from a man aged 18 to 29 in good health. Some clones in this sample may be carry-over from other donors' samples.

CDR3 loop: CASSLVASGRAVYEQYF. CDR3 nucleotide sequence: TGCGCCAGCAGCTTGGTTGCTAGCGGGAGGGCCGTATACGAGCAGTACTTC. This chain links TRBV5-1 with TRBJ2-7, with TRBD2 matching 12 bases. Germline V gene lookup returns CDR1 SGHRS and CDR2 YFSETQ. The V gene end was trimmed by 0 bases and the J gene end by 4 bases; junction bases not matched to a gene: 8. The CDR3 length is 17 residues.